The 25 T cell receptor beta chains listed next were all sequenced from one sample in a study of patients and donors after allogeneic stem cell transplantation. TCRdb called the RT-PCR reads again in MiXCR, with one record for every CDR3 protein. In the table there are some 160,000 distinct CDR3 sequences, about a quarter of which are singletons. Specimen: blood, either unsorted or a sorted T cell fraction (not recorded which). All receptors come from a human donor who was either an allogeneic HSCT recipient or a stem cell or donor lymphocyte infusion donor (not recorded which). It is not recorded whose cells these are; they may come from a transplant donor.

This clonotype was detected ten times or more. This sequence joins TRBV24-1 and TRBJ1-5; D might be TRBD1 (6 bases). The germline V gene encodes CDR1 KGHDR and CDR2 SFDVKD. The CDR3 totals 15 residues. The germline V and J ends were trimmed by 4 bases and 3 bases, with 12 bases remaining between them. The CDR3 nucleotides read TGTGCCACCAGTGACGGGAACAGGGCCAATCAGCCCCAGCATTTT. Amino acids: CATSDGNRANQPQHF.

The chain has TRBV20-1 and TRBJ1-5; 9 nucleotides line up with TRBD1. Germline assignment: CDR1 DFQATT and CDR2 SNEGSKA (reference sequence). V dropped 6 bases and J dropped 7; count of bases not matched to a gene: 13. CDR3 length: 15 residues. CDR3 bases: TGCAGTGCAGACTCCGGGGACAGGGCAGGGCAGCCCCAGCATTTT. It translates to CSADSGDRAGQPQHF.

The CDR3 loop reads CASSSWTGDRPNYGYTF. The CDR3 nucleotides read TGTGCCAGCAGTTCTTGGACAGGGGATCGTCCTAACTATGGCTACACCTTC. This sequence joins TRBV12-3 or TRBV12-4 and TRBJ1-2; TRBD1 matches 9 bases. The CDR3 is made up of 17 amino acids. The V gene end was trimmed by 4 bases and the J gene end by 0 bases; junction bases not matched to a gene: 9.

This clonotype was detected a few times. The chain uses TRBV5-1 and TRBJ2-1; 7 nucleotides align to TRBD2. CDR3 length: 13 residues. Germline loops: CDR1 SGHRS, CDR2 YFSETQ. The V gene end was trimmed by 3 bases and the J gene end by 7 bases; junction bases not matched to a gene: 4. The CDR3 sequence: CASSSVGGNEQFF. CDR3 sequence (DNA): TGCGCCAGCAGCTCCGTGGGGGGGAATGAGCAGTTCTTC.

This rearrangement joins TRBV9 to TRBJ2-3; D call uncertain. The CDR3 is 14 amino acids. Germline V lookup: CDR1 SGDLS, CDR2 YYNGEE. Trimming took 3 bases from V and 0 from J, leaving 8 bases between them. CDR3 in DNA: TGTGCCAGCAGCGCCCCACGGAGCACAGATACGCAGTATTTT. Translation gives CASSAPRSTDTQYF.

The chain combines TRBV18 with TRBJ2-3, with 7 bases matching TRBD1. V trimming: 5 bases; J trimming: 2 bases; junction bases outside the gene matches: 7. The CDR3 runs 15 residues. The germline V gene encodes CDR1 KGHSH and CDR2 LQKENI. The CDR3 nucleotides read TGTGCCAGCTCATCGGGACAGACCTACACAGATACGCAGTATTTT. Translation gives CASSSGQTYTDTQYF.

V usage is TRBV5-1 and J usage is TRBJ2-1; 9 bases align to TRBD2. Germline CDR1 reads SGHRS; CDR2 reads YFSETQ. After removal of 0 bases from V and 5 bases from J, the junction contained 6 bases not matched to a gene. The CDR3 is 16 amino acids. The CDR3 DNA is TGCGCCAGCAGCTTGGATGCGGGGGGGCAACACAATGAGCAGTTCTTC. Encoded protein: CASSLDAGGQHNEQFF. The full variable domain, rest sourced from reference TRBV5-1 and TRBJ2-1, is KAGVTQTPRYLIKTRGQQVTLSCSPISGHRSVSWYQQTPGQGLQFLFEYFSETQRNKGNFPGRFSGRQFSNSRSEMNVSTLELGDSALYLCASSLDAGGQHNEQFFGPGTRLTVL.

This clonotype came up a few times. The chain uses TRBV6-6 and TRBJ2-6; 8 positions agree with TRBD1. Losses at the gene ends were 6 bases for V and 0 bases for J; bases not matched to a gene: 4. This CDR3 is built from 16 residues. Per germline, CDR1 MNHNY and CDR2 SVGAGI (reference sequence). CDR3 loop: CASSGQGISGANVLTF. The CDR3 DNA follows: TGTGCCAGCAGCGGACAGGGTATCTCTGGGGCCAACGTCCTGACTTTC.

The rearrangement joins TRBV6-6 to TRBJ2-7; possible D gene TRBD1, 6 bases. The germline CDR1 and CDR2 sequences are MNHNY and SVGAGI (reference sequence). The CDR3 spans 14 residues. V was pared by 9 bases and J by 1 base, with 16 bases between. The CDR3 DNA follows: TGTGCCAGGAGGTTCACGCAGGGGTCCTACGAGCAGTACTTC. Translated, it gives CARRFTQGSYEQYF.

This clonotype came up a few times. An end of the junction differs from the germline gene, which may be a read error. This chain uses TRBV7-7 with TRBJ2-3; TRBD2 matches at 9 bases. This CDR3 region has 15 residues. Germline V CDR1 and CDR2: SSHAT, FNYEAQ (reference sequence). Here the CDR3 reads CASSLASGMTHTQYF. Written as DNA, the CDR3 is TGTGCTAGCAGCTTAGCTAGCGGGATGACTCATACGCAGTATTTT.

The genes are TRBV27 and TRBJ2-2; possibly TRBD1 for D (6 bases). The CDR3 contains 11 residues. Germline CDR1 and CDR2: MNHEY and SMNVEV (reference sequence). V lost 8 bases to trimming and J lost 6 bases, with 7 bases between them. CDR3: CASQGPGELFF. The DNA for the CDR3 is TGTGCCAGCCAGGGGCCCGGGGAGCTGTTTTTT.

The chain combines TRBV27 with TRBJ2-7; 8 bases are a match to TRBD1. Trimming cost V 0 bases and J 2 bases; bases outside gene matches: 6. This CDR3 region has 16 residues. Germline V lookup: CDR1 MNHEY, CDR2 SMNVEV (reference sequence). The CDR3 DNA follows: TGTGCCAGCAGTTTATCGGGCGCGGACAGGGCCTACGAGCAGTACTTC. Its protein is CASSLSGADRAYEQYF.

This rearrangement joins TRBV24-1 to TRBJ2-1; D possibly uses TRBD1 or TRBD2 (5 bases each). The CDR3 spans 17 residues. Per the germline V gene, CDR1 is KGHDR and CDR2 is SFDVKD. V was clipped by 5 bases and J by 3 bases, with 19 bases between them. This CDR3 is CATSGSSRDGNYNEQFF. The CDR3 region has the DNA TGTGCCACCAGTGGGTCATCCCGGGACGGAAACTACAATGAGCAGTTCTTC.

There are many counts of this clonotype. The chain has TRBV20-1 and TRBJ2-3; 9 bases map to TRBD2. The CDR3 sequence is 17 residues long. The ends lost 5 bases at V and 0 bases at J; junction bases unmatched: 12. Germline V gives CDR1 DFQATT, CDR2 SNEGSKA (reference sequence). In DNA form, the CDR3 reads TGCAGTGCTCGCCTACCTCTAGCGGGGAGTAGCACAGATACGCAGTATTTT. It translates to CSARLPLAGSSTDTQYF.

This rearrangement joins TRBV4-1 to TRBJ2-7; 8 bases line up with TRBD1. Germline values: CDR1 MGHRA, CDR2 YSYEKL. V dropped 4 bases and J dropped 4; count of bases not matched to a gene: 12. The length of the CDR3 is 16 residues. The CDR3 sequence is CASSPSKGQDPYEQYF. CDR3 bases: TGCGCCAGCAGCCCTAGTAAGGGACAGGACCCTTACGAGCAGTACTTC.

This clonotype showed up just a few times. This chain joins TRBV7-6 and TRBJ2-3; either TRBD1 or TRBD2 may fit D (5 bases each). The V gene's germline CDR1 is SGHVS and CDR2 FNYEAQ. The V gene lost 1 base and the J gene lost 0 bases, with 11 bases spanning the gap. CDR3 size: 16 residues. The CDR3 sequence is CASSLEGTASTDTQYF. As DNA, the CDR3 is TGTGCCAGCAGCTTAGAAGGGACGGCTAGCACAGATACGCAGTATTTT.

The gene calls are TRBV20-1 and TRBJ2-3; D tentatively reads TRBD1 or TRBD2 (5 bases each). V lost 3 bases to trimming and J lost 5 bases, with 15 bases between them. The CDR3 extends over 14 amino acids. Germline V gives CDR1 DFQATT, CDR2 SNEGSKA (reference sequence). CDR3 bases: TGCAGTGCTAGTGCCGGGACCCCTGGAGATACGCAGTATTTT. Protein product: CSASAGTPGDTQYF.

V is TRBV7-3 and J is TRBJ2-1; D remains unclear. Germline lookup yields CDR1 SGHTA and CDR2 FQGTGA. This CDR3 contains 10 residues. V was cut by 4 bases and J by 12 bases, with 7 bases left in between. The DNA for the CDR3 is TGTGCCAGCAGCTGCGTTGGGCAGTTCTTC. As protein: CASSCVGQFF.

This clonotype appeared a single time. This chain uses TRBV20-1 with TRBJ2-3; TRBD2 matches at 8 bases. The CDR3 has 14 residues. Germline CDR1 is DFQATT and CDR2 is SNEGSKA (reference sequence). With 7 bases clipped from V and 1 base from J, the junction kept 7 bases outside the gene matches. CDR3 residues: CSVAGGQGTDTQYF. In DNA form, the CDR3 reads TGCAGTGTTGCGGGGGGCCAGGGCACAGATACGCAGTATTTT.

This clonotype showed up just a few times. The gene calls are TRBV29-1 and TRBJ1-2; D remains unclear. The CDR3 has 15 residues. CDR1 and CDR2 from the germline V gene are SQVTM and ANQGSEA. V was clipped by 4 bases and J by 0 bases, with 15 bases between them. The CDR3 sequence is CSVVDGTQTNYGYTF. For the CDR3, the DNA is TGCAGCGTTGTGGATGGCACTCAAACTAACTATGGCTACACCTTC.

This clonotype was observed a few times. The CDR3 loop is CASRYSNQPQHF. The DNA of the CDR3 is TGTGCCAGCAGATATAGCAATCAGCCCCAGCATTTT. V and J are TRBV12-3 or TRBV12-4 and TRBJ1-5; D is uncertain. The CDR3 consists of 12 residues. The V end lost 6 bases, the J end lost 0 bases, and 3 bases lay between the germline ends.

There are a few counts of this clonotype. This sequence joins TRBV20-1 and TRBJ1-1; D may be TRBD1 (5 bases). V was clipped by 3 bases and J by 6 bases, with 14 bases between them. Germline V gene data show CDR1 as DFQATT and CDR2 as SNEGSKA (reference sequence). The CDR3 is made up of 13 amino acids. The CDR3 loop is CSASQGLTPEAFF. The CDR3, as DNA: TGCAGTGCTAGTCAGGGCCTCACTCCTGAAGCTTTCTTT.

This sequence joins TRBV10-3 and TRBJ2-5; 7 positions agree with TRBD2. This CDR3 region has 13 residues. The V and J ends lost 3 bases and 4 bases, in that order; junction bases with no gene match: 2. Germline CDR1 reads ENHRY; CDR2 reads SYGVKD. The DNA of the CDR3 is TGTGCCATCAGTGACGCGGGGGTAGAGACCCAGTACTTC. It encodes CAISDAGVETQYF.

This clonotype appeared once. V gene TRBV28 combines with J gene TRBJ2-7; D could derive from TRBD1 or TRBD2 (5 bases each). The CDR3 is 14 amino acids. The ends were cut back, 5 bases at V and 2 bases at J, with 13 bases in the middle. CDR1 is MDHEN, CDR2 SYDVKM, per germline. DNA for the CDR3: TGTGCCAGCAGTCCCCGGGGCACCGCCTACGAGCAGTACTTC. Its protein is CASSPRGTAYEQYF.

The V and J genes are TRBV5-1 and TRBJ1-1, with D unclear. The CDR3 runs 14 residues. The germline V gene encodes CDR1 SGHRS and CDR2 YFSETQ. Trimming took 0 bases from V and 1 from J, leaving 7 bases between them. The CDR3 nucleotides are TGCGCCAGCAGCTTGGTCATTGCGAACACTGAAGCTTTCTTT. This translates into CASSLVIANTEAFF.